The text below deals with one TCR beta chain. This clone was detected once. What antigen it recognizes has not been identified. The input lacks base qualities; no much larger clone sits a single base away. In the prospective study, participants were about 18 to 100 years old, resided in around 25 geographic areas of the United States, and were enrolled through a virtual design. In the prospective study, participants were assigned to cohorts based on the clinical history participants reported in a screening survey and a study questionnaire. In the prospective study, whole blood, serum and a nasopharyngeal or oropharyngeal swab were collected from each participant by mobile phlebotomists. Additional blood draws and questionnaires over an approximately two-month period could optionally be provided by prospective study participants. Before DNA extraction, prospective study blood samples were shipped either frozen or at room temperature.

This entry comes from a study of blood T cell repertoires in COVID-19 (dated by TCRdb to between 2020 and 2021). For the wider study: Samples covering the acute and convalescent phases of COVID-19 were provided by collaborators in the United States, Italy and Spain. Deeply sampled blood TCRbeta repertoires from subjects exposed to, actively infected with, or recovered from COVID-19 were included in the dataset. The material from the prospective study consisted of cDNA or gDNA derived from T cells, B-cell-depleted T cells, or PBMCs. HLA class I and class II types, where available, came from metadata supplied by the sample provider rather than from assay-based typing. The repertoires were released in a freely available public database meant as a resource for research on the immune response to SARS-CoV-2. The sample metadata nearly always contained a de-identified subject ID, COVID-19 status, age in years and sex. The samples were drawn from two sources: the first 160 participants of the ongoing ImmuneRACE study, and 1,254 subjects contributed by 6 global collaborators. Broad study findings and their caveats: Clinical and demographic metadata were provided uncurated, with the amount varying by source and participant.

TCRbeta CDR3 regions were amplified from genomic DNA using the immunoSEQ Assay, a bias-controlled multiplex PCR. From the authors' description of their analysis: The number of nucleated cells in each sample was estimated from the amplification of reference gene primers within the assay. Sequence reads were collapsed and filtered to measure the absolute abundance of every unique TCRbeta CDR3 rearrangement. For each sample, productive Simpson clonality was calculated as the square root of Simpson's diversity index over productive rearrangements. In its TCRdb copy, this immuneACCESS table keeps in-frame sequences only and misses some clones. Where compared with another copy, unresolved V genes explain less than half of these, and the others have no known cause. Clone size and the V and J calls come from that table; the DNA yielded D and trimming. The sample table holds under 250,000 clones, of which about four fifths were seen once. The top ten hold roughly 1.3% of the sample.

Germline trimming amounts to 8 bases on V and 4 bases on J, with 9 as the count of junction bases outside the gene matches. Taken from the germline V gene (reference sequence), the CDR1 and CDR2 loops are LNHDA and SQIVND. The CDR3 goes from the cysteine to the phenylalanine over 16 residues. Just CDR3 DNA is preserved here, 48 bases in frame from base 1. The TCR comes from a woman aged 40 to 50 with acute COVID-19. The sample comprised PBMCs or T cells enriched from blood (not recorded which). The chain is encoded by TRBV19 joined to TRBJ2-1, with 12 middle bases fitting TRBD2. The CDR3 protein sequence reads: CASAGRLAGEYNEQFF. Here is the DNA: TGTGCCAGTGCCGGCCGACTAGCGGGAGAGTACAATGAGCAGTTCTTC.